This T cell receptor (beta chain) comes out of a study of blood T cells in healthy people across ages. Looking at the study overall: About one barcoded beta molecule per two T cells was captured by template switching. Whole-study findings and limits: What prevented conclusive comparison of naive and antigen-experienced cells was that PBMCs were unsorted.

The CDR3 length is 14 residues. Germline values: CDR1 DFQATT, CDR2 SNEGSKA (reference sequence). The V gene lost 3 bases and the J gene lost 3 bases, with 12 bases spanning the gap. About this clonotype: Its matching antigen is unknown.

Sample-barcoded 5' priming and a J-beta primer mix drove a second PCR of 7 to 11 cycles. The template-switch adaptor, which had 12 random nucleotides, put a tag on each cDNA molecule. TCRdb used MiXCR to reprocess the 5' RACE reads, holding one entry per CDR3 protein. The table lists 1,500,000 or so distinct CDR3 sequences, roughly 64% of them singletons, with 6.7% in the top ten. Peripheral blood from each donor was collected in a volume of 8 to 10 milliliters. The sequence was obtained from a man in his late teens or twenties in good health. This sequence joins TRBV20-1 and TRBJ1-5, with D uncertain. Sequenced sample: blood. CDR3 loop: CSARSRVNNQPQHF. CDR3 nucleotide sequence: TGCAGTGCTAGGTCGCGGGTTAACAATCAGCCCCAGCATTTT.